The 24 T cell receptor beta chains below all came from one sample that was sequenced in a study of T cell repertoires in ileal Crohn's disease (dated by TCRdb to between 2019 and 2020). In the paper's terms, the time point label means: neoterminal ileum biopsy at postoperative endoscopy, about 6 months after surgery. The method was the immunoSEQ multiplex PCR assay. The table was pulled from immuneACCESS by TCRdb, which kept in-frame rearrangements only. Such tables lose some clones; where checked, under half of the loss comes from unresolved V genes, and the rest has no known cause. The sample profile shows 13,000 or so clones; around 80% of them were found once. About 4.4% of the sample belongs to the ten largest clones. The sequencing sample was made of ileal tissue. These receptors all come from an adult with Crohn's disease.

This clone counts as medium-sized. The chain recombines TRBV7-9 with TRBJ2-1; 8 bases agree with TRBD2. Germline V gene sequence: CDR1 SEHNR, CDR2 FQNEAQ (reference sequence). V lost 6 bases to trimming and J lost 9 bases; unmatched junction nucleotides: 22. This CDR3 has 18 residues. CDR3 DNA sequence: TGTGCCAGCAGTCGGGGGGGAGGCCAGGGAAGTGGCTATGGTGAGCAGTTCTTC. It translates to CASSRGGGQGSGYGEQFF.

V usage is TRBV19 and J usage is TRBJ2-7, with 7 bases fitting TRBD2. This CDR3 comprises 15 residues. The V and J ends lost 6 bases and 2 bases, in that order; junction bases with no gene match: 10. Germline V gene sequence: CDR1 LNHDA, CDR2 SQIVND (reference sequence). The CDR3 nucleotides read TGTGCCAGTAGCGAAGCGGGACGCCAGACCTACGAGCAGTACTTC. Protein sequence: CASSEAGRQTYEQYF.

The chain links TRBV6-6 to TRBJ2-3, with 8 nucleotides matching TRBD1. The trim removed 7 bases at V and 0 bases at J, leaving 6 bases unmatched. The CDR3 runs 15 residues. The V gene's germline CDR1 is MNHNY and CDR2 SVGAGI (reference sequence). This chain's CDR3 is CASNHRGTSTDTQYF. The CDR3 DNA is TGTGCCAGCAATCACAGGGGGACGAGCACAGATACGCAGTATTTT.

The chain recombines TRBV2 with TRBJ2-7, with a possible D match to TRBD2 (6 bases). The CDR3 is 13 amino acids. Germline-derived CDR1 and CDR2 are SNHLY and FYNNEI. Trimming shortened V by 7 bases and J by 0 bases, and 10 bases separated the two germline ends. The CDR3 loop reads CASIGGYSYEQYF. CDR3 DNA: TGTGCCAGCATTGGAGGGTACTCCTACGAGCAGTACTTC.

The J gene is TRBJ1-4, the V gene TRBV18; D unclear. The germline CDR1 and CDR2 sequences are KGHSH and LQKENI. Trimming pared 4 bases from V and 2 bases from J, leaving 8 bases between. The CDR3 is made up of 14 amino acids. The CDR3 protein is CASSQHVTNEKLFF. CDR3 DNA sequence: TGTGCCAGCTCACAGCACGTCACTAATGAAAAACTGTTTTTT. Full variable domain (rest looked up from reference TRBV18 and TRBJ1-4): NAGVMQNPRHLVRRRGQEARLRCSPMKGHSHVYWYRQLPEEGLKFMVYLQKENIIDESGMPKERFSAEFPKEGPSILRIQQVVRGDSAAYFCASSQHVTNEKLFFGSGTQLSVL.

The chain is built from TRBV19 and TRBJ2-2; no clear D. The V gene lost 0 bases and the J gene lost 2 bases, with 13 bases spanning the gap. The CDR3 has 17 amino acids. Germline CDR1 LNHDA, CDR2 SQIVND (reference sequence). For the CDR3, the DNA is TGTGCCAGTAGTATAGATTTCTCCGGGTCTAACACCGGGGAGCTGTTTTTT. Protein product: CASSIDFSGSNTGELFF. Complete variable domain (other parts from reference TRBV19 and TRBJ2-2): DGGITQSPKYLFRKEGQNVTLSCEQNLNHDAMYWYRQDPGQGLRLIYYSQIVNDFQKGDIAEGYSVSREKKESFPLTVTSAQKNPTAFYLCASSIDFSGSNTGELFFGEGSRLTVL.

The chain uses TRBV6-5 and TRBJ2-3; D not resolved. The CDR3 length is 14 residues. Germline assignment: CDR1 MNHEY and CDR2 SVGAGI. Trimming removed 7 bases from V and 2 bases from J, with 13 bases in between. CDR3 DNA: TGTGCCAGCAAAGGTAACAGCTACACAGATACGCAGTATTTT. Translated: CASKGNSYTDTQYF.

This chain joins TRBV5-1 and TRBJ1-1; tentatively, D is TRBD1 (6 bases). The CDR3 is 14 residues long. V lost 0 bases and J lost 4, with 10 bases in between. Germline CDR1 and CDR2: SGHRS and YFSETQ. The CDR3 here is CASSLAGGLTEAFF. CDR3 coding DNA: TGCGCCAGCAGCTTGGCCGGGGGGCTCACTGAAGCTTTCTTT. Complete variable domain (other parts from reference TRBV5-1 and TRBJ1-1): KAGVTQTPRYLIKTRGQQVTLSCSPISGHRSVSWYQQTPGQGLQFLFEYFSETQRNKGNFPGRFSGRQFSNSRSEMNVSTLELGDSALYLCASSLAGGLTEAFFGQGTRLTVV.

V and J are TRBV11-2 and TRBJ1-6; D gene ambiguous. The germline V gene encodes CDR1 SGHAT and CDR2 FQNNGV. The CDR3 covers 15 residues. Trimming stripped 3 bases from V and 0 bases from J, with 6 bases between. CDR3 region: CASSFDTSYNSPLHF. For the CDR3, the DNA is TGTGCCAGCAGCTTCGACACCTCCTATAATTCACCCCTCCACTTT. Full variable domain (missing parts from reference TRBV11-2 and TRBJ1-6): EAGVAQSPRYKIIEKRQSVAFWCNPISGHATLYWYQQILGQGPKLLIQFQNNGVVDDSQLPKDRFSAERLKGVDSTLKIQPAKLEDSAVYLCASSFDTSYNSPLHFGNGTRLTVT.

This sequence joins TRBV5-1 and TRBJ2-7; 7 bases agree with TRBD1. Germline assignment: CDR1 SGHRS and CDR2 YFSETQ. This CDR3 has 12 amino acids. J lost 6 bases, V lost 0 bases, and 0 bases had no gene match. DNA for the CDR3: TGCGCCAGCAGCTTGGGGGACAGCGAGCAGTACTTC. This sequence encodes CASSLGDSEQYF.

The chain carries TRBV18 and TRBJ1-1; D might be TRBD1 (5 bases). Germline V gene data show CDR1 as KGHSH and CDR2 as LQKENI. This CDR3 has 15 amino acids. V was trimmed by 0 bases and J by 1 base, leaving 9 bases between them. The CDR3: CASSPPRQQNTEAFF. For the CDR3, the DNA is TGTGCCAGCTCACCACCGAGACAGCAGAACACTGAAGCTTTCTTT.

J is TRBJ2-7 and V is TRBV5-4; 9 bases are a match to TRBD1. Trimming removed 0 bases from V and 7 bases from J; junction bases left unmatched: 5. Germline V CDR1 and CDR2: SGHNT, YYREEE (reference sequence). The CDR3 is 14 amino acids. This CDR3 reads CASSLEQGAWEQYF. CDR3 DNA: TGTGCCAGCAGCTTGGAACAGGGGGCGTGGGAGCAGTACTTC.

The chain uses TRBV7-8 and TRBJ1-1, with D uncertain. CDR3 length: 16 residues. The germline V gene has CDR1 SGHVS and CDR2 FQNEAQ. V lost 1 base and J 5 bases, leaving 17 bases between the germline ends. CDR3 sequence reads: CASSLGQQLPGTEAFF. The CDR3 nucleotides are TGTGCCAGCAGCTTAGGGCAACAGCTCCCGGGGACTGAAGCTTTCTTT. The variable domain in full, with the rest retrieved from reference TRBV7-8 and TRBJ1-1, is GAGVSQSPRYKVAKRGQDVALRCDPISGHVSLFWYQQALGQGPEFLTYFQNEAQLDKSGLPSDRFFAERPEGSVSTLKIQRTQQEDSAVYLCASSLGQQLPGTEAFFGQGTRLTVV.

CDR3: CASSFRQGADEQFF. For the CDR3, the DNA is TGTGCCAGTAGTTTTCGACAGGGGGCGGATGAGCAGTTCTTC. This rearrangement joins TRBV19 to TRBJ2-1; TRBD1 matches 10 bases. The CDR3 runs to 14 residues. The germline V gene has CDR1 LNHDA and CDR2 SQIVND (reference sequence). V was pared by 5 bases and J by 8 bases, with 6 bases of the junction left unmatched.

J is TRBJ2-2 and V is TRBV6-1, with TRBD2 matching 7 bases. The germline V gene encodes CDR1 MNHNS and CDR2 SASEGT. The CDR3 runs 15 residues. V shed 6 bases and J 6 bases; nucleotides not matched to a gene: 10. The CDR3 coding sequence is TGTGCCAGCAGCCTAGCGGAGGAGGGTCCCGGGGAGCTGTTTTTT. Translation gives CASSLAEEGPGELFF.

This clone is a singleton in its sample. The chain links TRBV6-5 to TRBJ2-3; D is undetermined. The CDR3 covers 14 residues. Per the germline V gene, CDR1 is MNHEY and CDR2 is SVGAGI. Trimming pared 5 bases from V and 1 base from J, leaving 10 bases between. DNA of the CDR3: TGTGCCAGCAGTCCCACCCAGGGCACAGATACGCAGTATTTT. Translating gives CASSPTQGTDTQYF.

This rearrangement joins TRBV14 to TRBJ2-6, with D tentatively TRBD1 (5 bases). CDR3 size: 15 residues. The germline V and J ends were trimmed by 6 bases and 4 bases, with 13 bases remaining between them. Germline-derived CDR1 and CDR2 are SGHDN and FVKESK. CDR3 protein: CASSFQGPGANVLTF. The CDR3 bases are TGTGCCAGCAGTTTCCAGGGCCCCGGGGCCAACGTCCTGACTTTC.

The chain recombines TRBV6-1 with TRBJ1-2; D remains unclear. Trimming cost V 0 bases and J 5 bases, with 7 bases left between them. Per germline, CDR1 MNHNS and CDR2 SASEGT. There are 13 residues in the CDR3. In nucleotides, the CDR3 is TGTGCCAGCAGTGAAGCGCTGAGTTATGGCTACACCTTC. It is translated as CASSEALSYGYTF.

The rearrangement links TRBV11-2 to TRBJ1-1; 8 positions agree with TRBD1. Germline assignment: CDR1 SGHAT and CDR2 FQNNGV. V shed 1 base and J 0 bases; nucleotides not matched to a gene: 7. The CDR3 runs to 17 residues. CDR3 coding DNA: TGTGCCAGCAGCTTAGTAGGCAGGGGGCGAGTGAACACTGAAGCTTTCTTT. Translation gives CASSLVGRGRVNTEAFF.

This clone was picked up one time. The gene calls are TRBV7-9 and TRBJ1-2; TRBD1 matches at 8 bases. The CDR3 runs to 14 residues. The V and J ends lost 3 bases and 2 bases, in that order; junction bases with no gene match: 2. CDR1 is SEHNR, CDR2 FQNEAQ, per germline (reference sequence). In nucleotides, the CDR3 is TGTGCCAGCAGCTTGCGGACAGGGAACTATGGCTACACCTTC. Its protein product is CASSLRTGNYGYTF.

The chain links TRBV25-1 to TRBJ1-1; D is possibly TRBD1 (6 bases). The germline V gene encodes CDR1 MGHDK and CDR2 SYGVNS. The CDR3 runs to 11 residues. With 6 bases removed from V and 4 bases from J, the gap between germline ends came to 6 bases. This CDR3 is CASSRGTEAFF. The DNA for the CDR3 is TGTGCCAGCAGCAGGGGCACTGAAGCTTTCTTT.

This chain links TRBV18 with TRBJ2-7; 7 bases agree with TRBD1. Germline V gene lookup returns CDR1 KGHSH and CDR2 LQKENI. The CDR3 has 16 amino acids. V lost 3 bases to trimming and J lost 4 bases; unmatched junction nucleotides: 12. The CDR3 sequence: CASSPNPTGSKYEQYF. CDR3 nucleotide sequence: TGTGCCAGCTCACCCAATCCGACAGGGTCGAAGTACGAGCAGTACTTC.

J is TRBJ2-7 and V is TRBV7-3, with 8 positions matching TRBD1. Germline CDR1 reads SGHTA; CDR2 reads FQGTGA. The V and J ends lost 2 bases and 5 bases, in that order; junction bases with no gene match: 8. The CDR3 is 15 amino acids. The CDR3 protein is CASSLGFRGRHEQYF. DNA for the CDR3: TGTGCCAGCAGCTTAGGGTTCAGGGGGCGGCACGAGCAGTACTTC.

The chain employs TRBV4-1 and TRBJ1-2, with 7 bases fitting TRBD1. Germline V gene lookup returns CDR1 MGHRA and CDR2 YSYEKL. The CDR3 covers 15 residues. V lost 4 bases to trimming and J lost 2 bases; unmatched junction nucleotides: 7. The CDR3, as DNA: TGCGCCAGCAGCCCGGAGCCAGGGGGGAACTATGGCTACACCTTC. Translating it yields CASSPEPGGNYGYTF.